A single sample is the source of the 10 T cell receptor beta chains below, sequenced in a study of molecular identifiers for immune sequencing clone quantification. Via MiXCR, TCRdb re-called the PCR reads, giving one row per CDR3 protein. The sample carries about half a million distinct CDR3 sequences, about a fifth recorded once. The sequencing sample was made of naive CD8+ T cells from blood, with Jurkat cell RNA spiked in. Subset defined: FACS-sorted CD8+CD4-CCR7+CD45RA+ naive T cells. The receptors stem from a human donor in good health. Some libraries in this study had Jurkat cell RNA spiked in.

With respect to this clonotype: This may arise from a read error, as a much more abundant clone is one base away. The chain is built from TRBV5-6 and TRBJ2-7; 10 bases map to TRBD1. Germline CDR1 and CDR2: SGHDT and YYEEEE. The V gene end was trimmed by 5 bases and the J gene end by 5 bases; junction bases not matched to a gene: 7. This CDR3 comprises 14 residues. CDR3 sequence reads: CASRSGTGAHEQYF. The CDR3 coding sequence is TGTGCCAGCAGATCCGGGACAGGGGCCCACGAGCAGTACTTC.

This clonotype occurred many times. The V and J genes are TRBV5-1 and TRBJ2-3; TRBD2 aligns across 11 bases. V lost 4 bases, J lost 5 bases, and 12 bases stayed unmatched. CDR1 and CDR2 from the germline V gene are SGHRS and YFSETQ. This CDR3 is built from 17 residues. The CDR3 nucleotides are TGCGCCAGCAGCCAGTCTATAGCGGGAGGGCCCGTAGATACGCAGTATTTT. Its protein is CASSQSIAGGPVDTQYF.

A few counts support this clonotype. J is TRBJ1-2 and V is TRBV27; D uncertain. Germline loops: CDR1 MNHEY, CDR2 SMNVEV (reference sequence). CDR3 length: 10 residues. V lost 4 bases, J lost 6 bases, and 3 bases lay in between. The CDR3 loop is CASSYNGYTF. The CDR3 nucleotides read TGTGCCAGCAGTTATAATGGCTACACCTTC.

Remarks on this clonotype: This may be a read error: a much more frequent sequence differs by one nucleotide. J is TRBJ1-1 and V is TRBV7-9; 7 bases line up with TRBD1. Germline loops: CDR1 SEHNR, CDR2 FQNEAQ (reference sequence). CDR3 length: 17 amino acids. The V segment lost 7 bases and the J segment 1 base; nucleotides outside the gene matches: 15. The CDR3 region is CASIPRDTGVKNTEAFF. The CDR3 DNA is TGTGCCAGCATCCCCAGGGATACAGGGGTAAAGAACACTGAAGCTTTCTTT.

Points on this clonotype: Just one base apart from a much larger clone, this may be a read error. No conserved phenylalanine or tryptophan is present at the end of the CDR3, so a read error is the likely explanation. The genes are TRBV6-5 and TRBJ2-7; D might be TRBD2 (5 bases). The CDR3 has 12 amino acids. Germline loops: CDR1 MNHEY, CDR2 SVGAGI. V lost 8 bases and J 6 bases, leaving 14 bases between the germline ends. The CDR3 spells CASGNGVGEQYL. In DNA, the CDR3 is TGTGCCAGCGGAAACGGGGTTGGCGAGCAGTACCTC.

The rearrangement joins TRBV28 to TRBJ1-5; no clear D gene. Trimming removed 7 bases at V and 0 bases at J, with 7 bases between. The germline V gene has CDR1 MDHEN and CDR2 SYDVKM. This CDR3 has 13 amino acids. DNA of the CDR3: TGTGCCAGCAATCCTTATAGCAATCAGCCCCAGCATTTT. It translates to CASNPYSNQPQHF.

The chain couples TRBV11-3 to TRBJ1-1, with D maybe TRBD1 (6 bases). This CDR3 has 16 residues. The V gene lost 0 bases and the J gene lost 0 bases, with 11 bases spanning the gap. The germline V gene has CDR1 SGHNT and CDR2 YENEEA. CDR3 sequence (DNA): TGTGCCAGCAGCTTAGATCGGGGGGGCCTGAACACTGAAGCTTTCTTT. Translating it yields CASSLDRGGLNTEAFF.

This clonotype was observed at least ten times. The chain is built from TRBV15 and TRBJ2-3, with D unclear. CDR3 length equals 12 residues. Trimming removed 5 bases from V and 5 bases from J, with 8 bases in between. The V gene's germline CDR1 is LNHNV and CDR2 YYDKDF (reference sequence). The CDR3 spells CATSLLGDTQYF. The CDR3 DNA reads TGTGCCACCAGCCTATTAGGAGATACGCAGTATTTT.

As concerns this clonotype: A read error is likely, as this CDR3 ends without the conserved phenylalanine or tryptophan. The J gene is TRBJ2-5, the V gene TRBV4-1, with D possibly TRBD1 on 5 matching bases. Per germline, CDR1 MGHRA and CDR2 YSYEKL. The V end was cut by 0 bases, the J end by 4 bases, with 12 bases between. This CDR3 comprises 15 residues. CDR3 region: CASSQDFPTGETQYS. The CDR3, as DNA: TGCGCCAGCAGCCAAGATTTCCCCACAGGAGAGACCCAGTACTCC.

This chain links TRBV3-1 with TRBJ2-1, with 7 bases lining up with TRBD2. V lost 0 bases to trimming and J lost 7 bases; unmatched junction nucleotides: 6. Germline V gene lookup returns CDR1 LGHDT and CDR2 YNNKEL (reference sequence). CDR3 length equals 15 residues. CDR3 coding DNA: TGTGCCAGCAGCCAAGATTGGGGGGGTGTGAATGAGCAGTTCTTC. Its protein is CASSQDWGGVNEQFF.